Below, 8 T cell receptor beta chains from the same sample are listed, as sequenced in a study of T-cell reconstitution after alpha-beta-depleted transplantation in children. Researchers prepared the TCRbeta library using unique molecular identifiers, the study reports. TCRdb redid the calling of the PCR reads with MiXCR, one entry per CDR3 protein. In the table there are 490,000 or so distinct CDR3 sequences, around an eighth of which are singletons. The material sequenced was PBMCs from the stem cell graft donor, taken from the stem cell graft. The source is a human donor who donated a stem cell graft to a child with combined immunodeficiency.

This clonotype was counted many times. DNA for the CDR3: TGTGCCAGCAGATCGGGACCAATTGTATACAATGAGCAGTTCTTC. It codes for CASRSGPIVYNEQFF. The rearrangement joins TRBV28 to TRBJ2-1; D might be TRBD1 or TRBD2, each matching 5 bases. The CDR3 has 15 residues. The germline V gene has CDR1 MDHEN and CDR2 SYDVKM. The ends were cut back, 6 bases at V and 4 bases at J, with 16 bases in the middle.

There are many counts of this clonotype. The gene calls are TRBV7-6 and TRBJ2-7, with D tentatively TRBD1 (6 bases). The CDR3 is made up of 12 amino acids. V was pared by 3 bases and J by 6 bases, with 9 bases between. Germline V gene data show CDR1 as SGHVS and CDR2 as FNYEAQ. The CDR3, as DNA: TGTGCCAGCAGCTTTCAGGGGCGCGAGCAGTACTTC. This encodes CASSFQGREQYF.

This clonotype was seen repeatedly, ten times or more. The V gene is TRBV12-3 or TRBV12-4, the J gene TRBJ2-7, with 13 positions matching TRBD2. The CDR3 is 16 residues long. V shed 4 bases and J 4 bases; nucleotides not matched to a gene: 7. The CDR3 DNA reads as TGTGCCAGCAGTTCGGGGGGACTAGCGGGGTATTACGAGCAGTACTTC. Amino acid sequence: CASSSGGLAGYYEQYF.

This chain uses TRBV7-8 with TRBJ2-1; possibly TRBD2 for D (6 bases). The CDR3 length is 14 residues. Trimming removed 10 bases at V and 0 bases at J, with 13 bases between. Germline CDR1 SGHVS, CDR2 FQNEAQ. The CDR3 loop is CAIHRGSSYNEQFF. Written as DNA, the CDR3 is TGTGCCATTCATCGGGGGAGCTCCTACAATGAGCAGTTCTTC.

The V and J genes are TRBV12-3 or TRBV12-4 and TRBJ2-1, with no clear D. This CDR3 contains 12 residues. Trimming removed 2 bases from V and 10 bases from J, with 9 bases in between. CDR3 sequence: CASSLHGREQFF. The CDR3 nucleotides read TGTGCCAGCAGTTTACACGGACGAGAGCAGTTCTTC.

With respect to this clonotype: Lacking the conserved final phenylalanine or tryptophan, this CDR3 likely reflects a read error. This chain joins TRBV11-2 and TRBJ2-3; weak D call: TRBD2 (6 bases). Deletions cut 3 bases from V and 1 base from J, with 8 bases between. Germline V gives CDR1 SGHAT, CDR2 FQNNGV. This CDR3 is built from 14 residues. The chain's CDR3 is CASSFGLRTDTQYL. In nucleotides, the CDR3 is TGTGCCAGCAGCTTCGGACTACGCACAGATACGCAGTATTTA.

J is TRBJ2-7 and V is TRBV30, with a weak D call TRBD1 (5 bases). The CDR3 contains 15 residues. Trimming shortened V by 0 bases and J by 0 bases, and 12 bases separated the two germline ends. Germline V gene lookup returns CDR1 GTSNPN and CDR2 SVGIG (reference sequence). This CDR3 is CAWSVDTGPSYEQYF. The CDR3 nucleotides are TGTGCCTGGAGTGTAGACACAGGACCCTCCTACGAGCAGTACTTC.

V gene TRBV6-6 combines with J gene TRBJ1-5; D unresolved. V was shortened by 7 bases and J by 4 bases, with 11 bases between the two germline ends. This CDR3 has 13 residues. The germline V gene has CDR1 MNHNY and CDR2 SVGAGI (reference sequence). CDR3 residues: CASMGSVNQPQHF. In DNA form, the CDR3 reads TGTGCCAGCATGGGATCAGTTAATCAGCCCCAGCATTTT.